This T cell receptor (beta chain) was observed in a study of metastatic and nonmetastatic thyroid tumors. The V gene's germline CDR1 is GTSNPN and CDR2 SVGIG (reference sequence). With V trimmed by 6 bases and J by 0 bases, 8 bases remained unmatched. The CDR3 contains 15 residues. This clone was seen at least ten times. Authors' analysis steps: Clinicopathological groups differed in CDR3, with these differences serving to build a distant-metastasis classifier for papillary thyroid cancer. Via MiXCR, TCRdb re-called the PCR reads. TCRdb assigned the V and J calls; the authors' analysis was not used. In the table there are about 32,000 clones, about 20% of which are singletons. All patients reached thyroid surgery having received no treatment beforehand.

The receptor comes from a female donor with papillary thyroid cancer or a benign thyroid nodule (not recorded which). Some clones in this sample may be carry-over from other donors' samples. Sample: blood. V gene TRBV30 combines with J gene TRBJ2-1; 7 nucleotides line up with TRBD1. CDR3 DNA sequence: TGTGCCTGTTCCGGGACAGAGAGCTCCTACAATGAGCAGTTCTTC. As protein: CACSGTESSYNEQFF. Full variable domain (missing parts from reference TRBV30 and TRBJ2-1): SQTIHQWPATLVQPVGSPLSLECTVEGTSNPNLYWYRQAAGRGLQLLFYSVGIGQISSEVPQNLSASRPQDRQFILSSKKLLLSDSGFYLCACSGTESSYNEQFFGPGTRLTVL.